This paragraph covers one T cell receptor beta chain sequence. What it recognizes is unknown. The CDR3 spans 15 residues. CDR1 is MGHRA and CDR2 is YSYEKL in the germline V gene. TCRdb reanalyzed the 5' RACE reads, giving one entry per CDR3 protein sequence and no DNA. The specimen's table records roughly 450,000 distinct CDR3 sequences. These data belong to a study of T cells expressing NK-cell markers. The study, taken as a whole, reports: The study found dominant NKG2C+ clonotypes at roughly 1.0-7.0% of CD8+ T cells in roughly six donors.

The sequence was obtained from a woman aged 50 to 65 in good health. This chain joins TRBV4-1 and TRBJ2-1; TCRdb picks TRBD2, but there is no DNA to check that call. Sequencing was performed on blood T cells: a sorted CD56 or NKG2C T cell subset, CD4+ or CD8+ T cells, or bulk PBMC T cells (not recorded which). The CDR3: CASSQLAGGGNEQFF.